This T cell receptor beta chain was documented in a study of radiation and T cells in renal cell carcinoma. The CDR3 spans 14 residues. From germline, CDR1 is SGHNT and CDR2 YYREEE (reference sequence). V lost 2 bases and J lost 4, with 12 bases in between. Sample time point: baseline pretreatment blood. Noted treatment: 15 Gy SBRT to primary tumor, nephrectomy 4 weeks later. Radiation-treated patients gave blood at baseline, week 2 and week 4. The sample holds a few counts of this clone. Assay: immunoSEQ multiplex PCR; the TCRdb copy retains only in-frame clones and omits some. This sample has about 130,000 clones, with roughly 90% found just once.

The sample here was blood, taken from a patient whose treatment included radiotherapy and nephrectomy. The V call is TRBV5-4, the J call TRBJ1-1; no clear D. The receptor was isolated from a woman aged 50 to 65 with renal cell carcinoma. The chain's CDR3 is CASSFSGVGTEAFF. DNA for the CDR3: TGTGCCAGCAGCTTTTCGGGTGTCGGCACTGAAGCTTTCTTT. Complete variable domain (other parts from reference TRBV5-4 and TRBJ1-1): ETGVTQSPTHLIKTRGQQVTLRCSSQSGHNTVSWYQQALGQGPQFIFQYYREEENGRGNFPPRFSGLQFPNYSSELNVNALELDDSALYLCASSFSGVGTEAFFGQGTRLTVV.